This T cell receptor (beta chain) emerged from a study of T-cell memory formation after mild COVID-19. Across the study: Each donor largely had its own TCR clusters. Whole-study results and caveats: Mostly located in CM and EM were contracting CD4+ clones, with contracting CD8+ clones located in EMRA.

Each CDR3 protein gets one entry after TCRdb re-called the 5' RACE reads with MiXCR. In the table there are a few hundred thousand distinct CDR3 sequences, 20% to 25% of which are singletons. The germline CDR1 and CDR2 sequences are GTSNPN and SVGIG (reference sequence). The CDR3 sequence is 15 residues long. V was cut by 0 bases and J by 0 bases, with 11 bases left in between. As concerns this clonotype: Its antigen is not known.

The gene calls are TRBV30 and TRBJ2-5; weak D call: TRBD1 (6 bases). Sample: PBMCs or a T cell subset sorted from them (not recorded which). This receptor was taken from a man aged 18-30 years who had mild COVID-19 (a few samples of this study predate the infection). Cell type and time point are not known. In nucleotides, the CDR3 is TGTGCCTGGAGTGTGGACAGTTACTACCAAGAGACCCAGTACTTC. It translates to CAWSVDSYYQETQYF.